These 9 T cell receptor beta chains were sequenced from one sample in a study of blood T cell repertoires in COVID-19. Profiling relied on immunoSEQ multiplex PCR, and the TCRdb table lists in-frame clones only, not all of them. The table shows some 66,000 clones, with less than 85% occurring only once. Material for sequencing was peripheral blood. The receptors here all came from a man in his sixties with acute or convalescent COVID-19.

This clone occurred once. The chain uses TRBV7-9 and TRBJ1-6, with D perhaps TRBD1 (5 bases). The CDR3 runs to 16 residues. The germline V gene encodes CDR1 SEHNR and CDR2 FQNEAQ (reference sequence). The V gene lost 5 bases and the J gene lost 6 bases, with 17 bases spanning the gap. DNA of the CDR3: TGTGCCAGCAGCCCAGCTAGGGGCCTGACTAATTCACCCCTCCACTTT. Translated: CASSPARGLTNSPLHF.

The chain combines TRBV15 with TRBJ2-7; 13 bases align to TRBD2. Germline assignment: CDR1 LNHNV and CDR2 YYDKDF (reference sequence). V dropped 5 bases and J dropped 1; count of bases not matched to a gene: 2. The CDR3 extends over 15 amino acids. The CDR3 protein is CATSLGLAGSYEQYV. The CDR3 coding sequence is TGTGCCACCAGCCTGGGACTAGCGGGGTCCTACGAGCAGTACGTC.

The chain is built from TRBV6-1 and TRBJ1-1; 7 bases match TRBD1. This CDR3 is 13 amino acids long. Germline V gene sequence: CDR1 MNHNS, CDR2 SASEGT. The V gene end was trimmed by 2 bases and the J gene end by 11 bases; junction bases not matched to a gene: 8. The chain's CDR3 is CASSESWVRGAFF. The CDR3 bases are TGTGCCAGCAGTGAAAGTTGGGTCAGGGGGGCTTTCTTT.

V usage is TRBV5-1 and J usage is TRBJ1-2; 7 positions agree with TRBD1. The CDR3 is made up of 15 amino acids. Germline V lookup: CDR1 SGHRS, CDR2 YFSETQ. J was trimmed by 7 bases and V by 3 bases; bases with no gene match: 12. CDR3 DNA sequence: TGCGCCAGCAGCTCTACCGGGACAGAAGCGGCTGGCTACACCTTC. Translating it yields CASSSTGTEAAGYTF.

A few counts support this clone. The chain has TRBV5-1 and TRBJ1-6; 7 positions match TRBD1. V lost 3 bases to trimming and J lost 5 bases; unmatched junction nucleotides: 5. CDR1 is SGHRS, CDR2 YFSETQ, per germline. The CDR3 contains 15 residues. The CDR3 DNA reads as TGCGCCAGCAGCTCCGGGACAGAGAATAATTCACCCCTCCACTTT. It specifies CASSSGTENNSPLHF.

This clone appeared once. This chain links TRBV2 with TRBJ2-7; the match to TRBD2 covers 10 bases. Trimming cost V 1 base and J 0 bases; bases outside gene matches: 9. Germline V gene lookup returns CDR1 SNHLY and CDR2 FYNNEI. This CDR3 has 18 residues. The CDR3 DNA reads TGTGCCAGCAGTGAAGGCGCTAGCGGGGGTTTTAGCTCCTACGAGCAGTACTTC. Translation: CASSEGASGGFSSYEQYF.

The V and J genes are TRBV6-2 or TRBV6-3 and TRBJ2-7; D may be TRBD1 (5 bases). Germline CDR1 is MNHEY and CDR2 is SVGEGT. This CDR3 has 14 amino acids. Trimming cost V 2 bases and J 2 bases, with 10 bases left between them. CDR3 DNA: TGTGCCAGCAGTTACGGGGCCAGGGCCTACGAGCAGTACGTC. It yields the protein CASSYGARAYEQYV.

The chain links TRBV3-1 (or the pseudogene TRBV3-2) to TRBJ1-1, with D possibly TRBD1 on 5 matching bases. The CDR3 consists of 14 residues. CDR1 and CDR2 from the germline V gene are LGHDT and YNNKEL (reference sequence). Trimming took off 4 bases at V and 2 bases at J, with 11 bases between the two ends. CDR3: CASSPGGINTEAFF. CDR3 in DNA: TGTGCCAGCAGCCCGGGGGGAATAAACACTGAAGCTTTCTTT.

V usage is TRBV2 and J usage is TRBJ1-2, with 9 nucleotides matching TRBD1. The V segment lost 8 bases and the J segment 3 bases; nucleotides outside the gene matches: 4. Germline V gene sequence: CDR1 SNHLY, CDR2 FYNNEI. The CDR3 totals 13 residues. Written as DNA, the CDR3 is TGTGCCAGCGTGGGACAGGGCTACTATGGCTACACCTTC. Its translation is CASVGQGYYGYTF.